This entry describes one T cell receptor (beta chain). The protocol was immunoSEQ multiplex PCR, while the TCRdb copy is restricted to in-frame clones and leaves out a portion. Among about 60,000 clones listed, roughly four fifths were seen once. This sample was taken from a study of blood T cell repertoires in COVID-19. At the level of the study: The cDNA or gDNA used as material had been derived from T cells, B-cell-depleted T cells, or PBMCs.

With V trimmed by 5 bases and J by 3 bases, 7 bases remained unmatched. Germline CDR1 is SGHVS and CDR2 is FNYEAQ. The CDR3 spans 16 residues. The TCR sequence derives from an elderly woman with acute or convalescent COVID-19. Material for sequencing was peripheral blood. This rearrangement joins TRBV7-6 to TRBJ1-6; 7 bases match TRBD1. The chain's CDR3 is CASSAQGSGYNSPLHF. DNA for the CDR3: TGTGCCAGCAGCGCACAGGGGAGCGGCTATAATTCACCCCTCCACTTT.